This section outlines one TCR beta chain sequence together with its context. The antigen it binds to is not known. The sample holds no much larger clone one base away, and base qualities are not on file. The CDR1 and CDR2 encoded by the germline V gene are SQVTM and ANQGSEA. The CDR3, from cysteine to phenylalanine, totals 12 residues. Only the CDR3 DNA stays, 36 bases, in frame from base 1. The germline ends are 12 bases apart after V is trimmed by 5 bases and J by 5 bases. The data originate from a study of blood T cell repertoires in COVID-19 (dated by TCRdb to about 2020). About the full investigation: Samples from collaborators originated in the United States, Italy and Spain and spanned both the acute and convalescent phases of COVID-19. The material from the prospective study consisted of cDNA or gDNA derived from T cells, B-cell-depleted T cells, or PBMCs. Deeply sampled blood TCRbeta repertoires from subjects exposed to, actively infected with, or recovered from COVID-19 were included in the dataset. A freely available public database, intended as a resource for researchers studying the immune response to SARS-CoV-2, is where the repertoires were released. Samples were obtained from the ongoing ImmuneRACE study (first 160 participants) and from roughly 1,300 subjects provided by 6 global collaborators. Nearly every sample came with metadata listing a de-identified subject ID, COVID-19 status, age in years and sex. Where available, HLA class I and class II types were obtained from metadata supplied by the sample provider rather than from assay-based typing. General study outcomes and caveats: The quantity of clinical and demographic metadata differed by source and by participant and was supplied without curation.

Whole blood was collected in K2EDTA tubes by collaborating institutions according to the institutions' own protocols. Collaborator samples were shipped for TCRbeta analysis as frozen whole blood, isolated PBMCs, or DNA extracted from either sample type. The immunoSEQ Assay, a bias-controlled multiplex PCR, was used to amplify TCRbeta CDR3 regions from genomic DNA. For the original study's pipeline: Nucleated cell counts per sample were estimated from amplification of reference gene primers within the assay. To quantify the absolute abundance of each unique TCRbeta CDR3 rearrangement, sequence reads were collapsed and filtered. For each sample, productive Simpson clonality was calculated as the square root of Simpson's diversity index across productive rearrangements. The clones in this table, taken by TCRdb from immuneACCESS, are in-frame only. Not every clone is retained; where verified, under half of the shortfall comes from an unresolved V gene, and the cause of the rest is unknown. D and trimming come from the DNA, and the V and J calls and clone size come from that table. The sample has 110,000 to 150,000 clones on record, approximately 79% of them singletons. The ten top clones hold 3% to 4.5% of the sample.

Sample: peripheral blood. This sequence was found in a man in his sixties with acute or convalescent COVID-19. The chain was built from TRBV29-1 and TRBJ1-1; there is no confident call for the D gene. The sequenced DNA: TGCAGCGTTCGGGGAATCGGTACTGAAGCTTTCTTT. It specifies CSVRGIGTEAFF.